This T cell receptor (beta chain) originates from a study of blood T cell repertoires in COVID-19. During active infection, Seattle patients enrolled and were then monitored through disease. Sequencing was performed with immunoSEQ multiplex PCR; in TCRdb, only in-frame clones are kept and a portion is missing. This sample has about 160,000 clones, with approximately 87% found just once. The CDR3 has 15 residues. Germline V gene sequence: CDR1 ENHRY, CDR2 SYGVKD. V gave up 4 bases and J gave up 0 bases; unmatched junction bases: 2. The sample taken for sequencing was peripheral blood. The sequence was obtained from a woman between 70 and 85 years old with COVID-19, enrolled during active disease. The V call is TRBV10-3, the J call TRBJ2-2; 7 nucleotides line up with TRBD1. The CDR3 loop reads CAISATGPNTGELFF. The CDR3 coding sequence is TGTGCCATCAGTGCGACAGGGCCGAACACCGGGGAGCTGTTTTTT.